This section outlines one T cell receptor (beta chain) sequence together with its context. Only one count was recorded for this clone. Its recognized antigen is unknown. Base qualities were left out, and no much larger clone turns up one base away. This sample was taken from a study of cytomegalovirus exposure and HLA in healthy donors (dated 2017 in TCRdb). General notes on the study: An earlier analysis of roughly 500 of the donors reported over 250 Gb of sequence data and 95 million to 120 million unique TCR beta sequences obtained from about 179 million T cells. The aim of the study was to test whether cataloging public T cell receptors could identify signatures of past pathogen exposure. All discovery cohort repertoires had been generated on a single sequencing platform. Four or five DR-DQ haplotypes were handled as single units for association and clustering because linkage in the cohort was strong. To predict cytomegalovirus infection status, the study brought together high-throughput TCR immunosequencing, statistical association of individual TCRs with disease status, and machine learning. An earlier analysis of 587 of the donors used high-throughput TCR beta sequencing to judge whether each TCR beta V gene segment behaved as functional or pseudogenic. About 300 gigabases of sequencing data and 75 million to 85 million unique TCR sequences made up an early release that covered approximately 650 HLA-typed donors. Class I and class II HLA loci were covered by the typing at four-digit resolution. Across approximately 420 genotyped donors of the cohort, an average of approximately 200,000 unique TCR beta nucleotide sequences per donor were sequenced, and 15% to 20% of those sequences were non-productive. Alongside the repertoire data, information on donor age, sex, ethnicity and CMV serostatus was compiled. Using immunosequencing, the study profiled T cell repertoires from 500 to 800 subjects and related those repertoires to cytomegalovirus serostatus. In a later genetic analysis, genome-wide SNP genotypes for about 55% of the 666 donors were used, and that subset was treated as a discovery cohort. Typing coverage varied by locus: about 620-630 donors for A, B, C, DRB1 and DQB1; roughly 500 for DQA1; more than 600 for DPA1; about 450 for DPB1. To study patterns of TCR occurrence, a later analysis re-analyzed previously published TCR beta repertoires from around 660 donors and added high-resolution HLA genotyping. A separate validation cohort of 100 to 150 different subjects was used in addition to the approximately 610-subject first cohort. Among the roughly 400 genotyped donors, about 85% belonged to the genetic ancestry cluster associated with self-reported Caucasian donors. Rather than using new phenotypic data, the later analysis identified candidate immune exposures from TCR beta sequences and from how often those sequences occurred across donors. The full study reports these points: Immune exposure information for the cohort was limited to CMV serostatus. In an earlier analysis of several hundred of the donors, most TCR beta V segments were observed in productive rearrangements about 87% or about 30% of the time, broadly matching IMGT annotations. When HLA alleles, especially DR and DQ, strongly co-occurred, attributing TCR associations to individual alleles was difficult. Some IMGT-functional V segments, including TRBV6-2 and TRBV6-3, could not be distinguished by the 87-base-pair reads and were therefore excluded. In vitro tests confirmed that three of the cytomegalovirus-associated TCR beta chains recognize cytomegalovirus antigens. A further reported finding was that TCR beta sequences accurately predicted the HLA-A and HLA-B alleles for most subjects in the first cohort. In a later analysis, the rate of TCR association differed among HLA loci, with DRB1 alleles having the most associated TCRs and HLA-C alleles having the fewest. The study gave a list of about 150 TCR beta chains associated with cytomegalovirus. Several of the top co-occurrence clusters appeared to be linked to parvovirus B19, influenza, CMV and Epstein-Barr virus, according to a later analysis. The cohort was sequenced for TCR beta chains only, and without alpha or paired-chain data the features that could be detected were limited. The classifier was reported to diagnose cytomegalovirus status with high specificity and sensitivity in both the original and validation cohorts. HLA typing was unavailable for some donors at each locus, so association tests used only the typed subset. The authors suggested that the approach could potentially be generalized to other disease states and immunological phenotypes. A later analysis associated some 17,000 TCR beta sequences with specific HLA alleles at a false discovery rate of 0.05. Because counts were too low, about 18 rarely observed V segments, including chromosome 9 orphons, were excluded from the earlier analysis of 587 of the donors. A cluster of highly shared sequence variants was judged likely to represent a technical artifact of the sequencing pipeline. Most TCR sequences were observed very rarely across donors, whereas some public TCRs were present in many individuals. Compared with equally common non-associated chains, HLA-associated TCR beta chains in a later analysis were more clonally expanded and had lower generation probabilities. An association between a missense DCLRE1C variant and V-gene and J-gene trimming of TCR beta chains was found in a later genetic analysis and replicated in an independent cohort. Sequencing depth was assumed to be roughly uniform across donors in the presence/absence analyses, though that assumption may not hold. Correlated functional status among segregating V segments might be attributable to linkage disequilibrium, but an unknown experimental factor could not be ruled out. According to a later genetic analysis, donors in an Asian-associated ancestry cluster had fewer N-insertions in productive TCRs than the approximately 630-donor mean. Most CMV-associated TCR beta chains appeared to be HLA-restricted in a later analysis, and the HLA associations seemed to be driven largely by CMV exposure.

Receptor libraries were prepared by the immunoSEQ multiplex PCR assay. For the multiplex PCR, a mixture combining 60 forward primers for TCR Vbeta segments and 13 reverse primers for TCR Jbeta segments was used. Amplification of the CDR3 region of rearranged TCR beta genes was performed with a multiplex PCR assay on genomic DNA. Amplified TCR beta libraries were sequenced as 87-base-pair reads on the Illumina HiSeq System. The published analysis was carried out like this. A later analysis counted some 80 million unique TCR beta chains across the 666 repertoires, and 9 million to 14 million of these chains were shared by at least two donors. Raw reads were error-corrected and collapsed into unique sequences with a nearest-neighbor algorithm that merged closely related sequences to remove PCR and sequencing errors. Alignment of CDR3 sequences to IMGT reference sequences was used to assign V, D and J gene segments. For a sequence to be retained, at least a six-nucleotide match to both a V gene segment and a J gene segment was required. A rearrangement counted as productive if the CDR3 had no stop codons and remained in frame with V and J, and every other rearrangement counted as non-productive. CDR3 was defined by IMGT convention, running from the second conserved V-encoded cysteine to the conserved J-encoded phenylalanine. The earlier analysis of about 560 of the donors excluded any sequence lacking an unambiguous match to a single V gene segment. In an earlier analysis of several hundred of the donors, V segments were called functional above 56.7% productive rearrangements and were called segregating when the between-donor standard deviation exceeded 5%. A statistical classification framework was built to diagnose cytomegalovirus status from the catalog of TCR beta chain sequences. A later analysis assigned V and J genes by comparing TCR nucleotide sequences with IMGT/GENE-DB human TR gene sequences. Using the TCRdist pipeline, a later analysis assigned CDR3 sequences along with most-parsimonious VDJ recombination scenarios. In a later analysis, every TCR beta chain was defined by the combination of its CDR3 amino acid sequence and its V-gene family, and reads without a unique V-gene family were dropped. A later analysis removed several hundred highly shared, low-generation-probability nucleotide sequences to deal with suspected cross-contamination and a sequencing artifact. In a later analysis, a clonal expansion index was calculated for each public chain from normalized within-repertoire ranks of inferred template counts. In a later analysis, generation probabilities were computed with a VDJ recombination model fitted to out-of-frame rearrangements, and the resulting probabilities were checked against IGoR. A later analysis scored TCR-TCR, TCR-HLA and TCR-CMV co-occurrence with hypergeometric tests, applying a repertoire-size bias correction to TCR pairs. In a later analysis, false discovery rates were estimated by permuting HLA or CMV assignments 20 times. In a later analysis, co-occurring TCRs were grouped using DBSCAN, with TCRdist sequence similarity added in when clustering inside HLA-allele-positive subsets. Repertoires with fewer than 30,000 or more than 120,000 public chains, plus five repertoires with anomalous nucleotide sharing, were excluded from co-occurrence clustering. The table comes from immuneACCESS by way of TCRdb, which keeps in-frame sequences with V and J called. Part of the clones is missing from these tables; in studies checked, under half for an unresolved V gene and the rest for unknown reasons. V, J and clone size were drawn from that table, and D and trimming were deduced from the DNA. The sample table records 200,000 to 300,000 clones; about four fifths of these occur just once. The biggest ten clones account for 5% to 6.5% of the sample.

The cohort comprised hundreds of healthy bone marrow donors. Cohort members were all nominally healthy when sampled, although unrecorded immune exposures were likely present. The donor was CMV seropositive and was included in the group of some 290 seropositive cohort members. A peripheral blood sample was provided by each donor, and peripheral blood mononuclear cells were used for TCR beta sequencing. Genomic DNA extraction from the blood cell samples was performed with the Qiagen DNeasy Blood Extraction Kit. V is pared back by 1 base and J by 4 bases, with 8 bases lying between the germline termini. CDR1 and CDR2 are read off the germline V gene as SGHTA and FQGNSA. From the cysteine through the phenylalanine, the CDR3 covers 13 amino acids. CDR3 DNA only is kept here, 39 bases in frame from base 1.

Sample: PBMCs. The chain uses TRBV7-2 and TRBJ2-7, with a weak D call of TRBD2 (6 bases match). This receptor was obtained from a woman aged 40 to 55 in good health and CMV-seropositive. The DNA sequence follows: TGTGCCAGCAGCTTAGTGGGAGGTTACGAGCAGTACTTC. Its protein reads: CASSLVGGYEQYF.